One sample yielded the 10 T cell receptor beta chains listed below, sequenced in a study of persistence of HIV-infected CD4 T cells. These TCRs' antigens remain unknown. The stimulus was lysate of CMV-infected fibroblasts, around 10 ug/mL. Sorted nonresponding memory CD4+ T cells were CD40L-negative, CD69-negative, CD45RO-high. The immunoSEQ assay was version 4, run in survey mode. Here immunoSEQ multiplex PCR was the method, and the copy in TCRdb shows in-frame clones only, minus some. The repertoire holds 40,000 to 55,000 clones, with more than 70% as singletons. The source was CD4+ T cells sorted from PBMCs after roughly 20-hour stimulation, collected from a patient who received antiretroviral therapy. These receptors came from an adult man with HIV who was CMV-seropositive.

This clone turned up a few times. The CDR3 is CASSPGGRGVSNNEQFF. CDR3 DNA: TGTGCCAGCAGCCCCGGGGGGAGGGGCGTTTCAAACAATGAGCAGTTCTTC. The V call is TRBV11-3, the J call TRBJ2-1, with 7 bases matching TRBD2. The CDR3 spans 17 residues. V shed 5 bases, J shed 5 bases, and the junction held 15 bases outside the gene matches. Per the germline V gene, CDR1 is SGHNT and CDR2 is YENEEA.

The chain recombines TRBV27 with TRBJ1-5; D unresolved. The CDR3 sequence is 15 residues long. Trimming cost V 6 bases and J 7 bases, with 19 bases left between them. Looked up from germline, CDR1 is MNHEY and CDR2 is SMNVEV (reference sequence). CDR3 sequence: CASRPTPTLSQPQHF. The CDR3 DNA reads as TGTGCCAGCAGGCCGACCCCTACGCTGAGCCAGCCCCAGCATTTT.

The genes are TRBV30 and TRBJ2-1; D uncertain. Between the trimmed V and J ends, which lost 0 bases and 3 bases, there was a span of 12 bases. Germline V gene data show CDR1 as GTSNPN and CDR2 as SVGIG (reference sequence). The CDR3 has 15 residues. The CDR3, as DNA: TGTGCCTGGAGTGTCGGTGGGCCTAACTACAATGAGCAGTTCTTC. Its protein is CAWSVGGPNYNEQFF.

The gene calls are TRBV4-3 and TRBJ1-5, with D unresolved. Germline V gene lookup returns CDR1 LGHNA and CDR2 YSLEER. The CDR3 covers 14 residues. Trimming stripped 3 bases from V and 5 bases from J, with 11 bases between. CDR3 loop: CASSQGKGDQPQHF. The CDR3 DNA sequence: TGCGCCAGCAGCCAGGGGAAAGGCGATCAGCCCCAGCATTTT.

V usage is TRBV7-2 and J usage is TRBJ1-2; 9 bases match TRBD1. Germline V gene sequence: CDR1 SGHTA, CDR2 FQGNSA. The junction had 4 bases not matched to a gene; V was cut back by 1 base and J by 7 bases. The CDR3 has 14 amino acids. CDR3 in amino acids: CASSLEGTGSGYTF. In DNA, the CDR3 is TGTGCCAGCAGCTTAGAGGGGACAGGGAGTGGCTACACCTTC.

This clone was observed a single time. The chain is built from TRBV19 and TRBJ1-1; D is unresolved. This CDR3 is built from 12 residues. V dropped 9 bases and J dropped 1 base, with 9 bases sitting between them. The germline gives CDR1 LNHDA, CDR2 SQIVND (reference sequence). CDR3 bases: TGTGCCAGCGCAAGGTCGAACACTGAAGCTTTCTTT. This codes for CASARSNTEAFF.

This clone was seen only a few times. The genes are TRBV11-2 and TRBJ2-5; possibly TRBD1 for D (6 bases). Germline-derived CDR1 and CDR2 are SGHAT and FQNNGV. Trimming removed 2 bases at V and 5 bases at J, with 15 bases between. There are 15 residues in the CDR3. CDR3 sequence reads: CASSLNRAGRETQYF. CDR3 nucleotides: TGTGCCAGCAGCTTAAACAGGGCGGGTAGGGAGACCCAGTACTTC.

This clone was recorded a few times. The V call is TRBV5-5, the J call TRBJ1-3; D uncertain. V lost 4 bases and J lost 1, with 18 bases in between. Germline lookup yields CDR1 SGHKS and CDR2 YYEKEE (reference sequence). CDR3 size: 17 residues. Written as DNA, the CDR3 is TGTGCCAGCAGCGGGGAGGTCTGGGGAGGATCTGGAAACACCATATATTTT. Its protein product is CASSGEVWGGSGNTIYF.

The V call is TRBV2, the J call TRBJ1-2; possibly TRBD1 for D (6 bases). Germline V gene lookup returns CDR1 SNHLY and CDR2 FYNNEI. The CDR3 extends over 13 amino acids. V lost 4 bases and J lost 8, with 14 bases in between. The CDR3 coding sequence is TGTGCCAGCAGTGTGGGGGGGCTGGGCGGCTACACCTTC. This sequence encodes CASSVGGLGGYTF.

The J gene is TRBJ2-2, the V gene TRBV7-2; 8 bases line up with TRBD2. V trimming: 3 bases; J trimming: 6 bases; junction bases outside the gene matches: 12. This CDR3 region has 17 residues. Germline CDR1 is SGHTA and CDR2 is FQGNSA. This CDR3 is CASSFEVFAGGAGELFF. The DNA for the CDR3 is TGTGCCAGCAGCTTTGAAGTCTTCGCGGGAGGTGCCGGGGAGCTGTTTTTT. Looking up the rest from reference TRBV7-2 and TRBJ2-2 gives the full variable domain: GAGVSQSPSNKVTEKGKDVELRCDPISGHTALYWYRQSLGQGLEFLIYFQGNSAPDKSGLPSDRFSAERTGGSVSTLTIQRTQQEDSAVYLCASSFEVFAGGAGELFFGEGSRLTVL.